One sample yielded the 30 T cell receptor beta chains listed below, sequenced in a study of blood T cell repertoires in COVID-19. The repertoire was sequenced with immunoSEQ multiplex PCR; TCRdb's copy has only in-frame clones and lacks some. Altogether roughly 300,000 clones are present, 88% being singletons, with the ten largest covering 9.4%. The sample consisted of peripheral blood. These receptors originate from a man aged 18 to 35 with active or convalescent COVID-19.

The chain carries TRBV12-2 and TRBJ2-3; TRBD2, the D gene given by the table, was not confirmed from the DNA. TRBV12-2 is flagged as a pseudogene. The CDR3 contains 21 residues. CDR3 nucleotides: TGTGCAAGTCGCTTAGAGTGGCCCCACAAACGGCGGGGGTTCAGCACAGATACGCAGTATTTT. Encoded protein: CASRLEWPHKRRGFSTDTQYF.

The V call is TRBV19, the J call TRBJ1-5; D gene ambiguous. CDR1 is LNHDA, CDR2 SQIVND, per germline (reference sequence). V lost 5 bases to trimming and J lost 4 bases, with 12 bases between them. This CDR3 spans 14 amino acids. The CDR3 here is CASSFRDLNQPQHF. The CDR3 nucleotides are TGTGCCAGTAGTTTCCGGGATCTAAATCAGCCCCAGCATTTT.

The chain joins TRBV2 to TRBJ2-5; D is unclear. This CDR3 contains 12 residues. The germline V and J ends were trimmed by 1 base and 4 bases, with 4 bases remaining between them. Germline assignment: CDR1 SNHLY and CDR2 FYNNEI. The CDR3 DNA reads as TGTGCCAGCAGTGAAGTCAGAGAGACCCAGTACTTC. As protein: CASSEVRETQYF. The variable domain in full, completed from reference TRBV2 and TRBJ2-5, reads EPEVTQTPSHQVTQMGQEVILRCVPISNHLYFYWYRQILGQKVEFLVSFYNNEISEKSEIFDDQFSVERPDGSNFTLKIRSTKLEDSAMYFCASSEVRETQYFGPGTRLLVL.

This clone is a singleton in its sample. This chain uses TRBV5-1 with TRBJ1-2; possibly TRBD1 for D (6 bases). V was pared by 0 bases and J by 4 bases, with 10 bases between. From germline, CDR1 is SGHRS and CDR2 YFSETQ. This CDR3 contains 14 residues. The CDR3 DNA follows: TGCGCCAGCAGCTTGGGGACAGTTGCCTATGGCTACACCTTC. Translating gives CASSLGTVAYGYTF.

This clone was detected once. The chain employs TRBV5-6 and TRBJ1-2, with D perhaps matching TRBD1 (6 bases). Trimming removed 3 bases from V and 4 bases from J, with 19 bases in between. Germline-derived CDR1 and CDR2 are SGHDT and YYEEEE. The CDR3 totals 16 residues. CDR3 region: CASSSTGTARGYGYTF. CDR3 in DNA: TGTGCCAGCAGCTCTACAGGGACCGCGAGGGGCTATGGCTACACCTTC.

The V and J genes are TRBV5-6 and TRBJ1-2; TRBD1 aligns across 8 bases. Per germline, CDR1 SGHDT and CDR2 YYEEEE. This CDR3 is built from 15 residues. The V gene end was trimmed by 4 bases and the J gene end by 5 bases; junction bases not matched to a gene: 10. The DNA for the CDR3 is TGTGCCAGCAGCGGAAAATCGACAGGGGAGTATGGCTACACCTTC. It encodes CASSGKSTGEYGYTF.

Here the CDR3 reads CASRGEEFAPGELFF. DNA of the CDR3: TGTGCCAGCAGGGGTGAGGAGTTCGCCCCCGGGGAGCTGTTTTTT. The V and J genes are TRBV6-5 and TRBJ2-2; D unclear. The V gene's germline CDR1 is MNHEY and CDR2 SVGAGI. V dropped 6 bases and J dropped 6 bases, with 17 bases sitting between them. This CDR3 has 15 residues.

The chain has TRBV14 and TRBJ2-1, with 8 bases that match TRBD1. Per germline, CDR1 SGHDN and CDR2 FVKESK. The CDR3 is made up of 16 amino acids. V lost 4 bases, J lost 4 bases, and 9 bases stayed unmatched. CDR3 sequence (DNA): TGTGCCAGCAGCCGGATACAGGGGGAGCATTACAATGAGCAGTTCTTC. Protein sequence: CASSRIQGEHYNEQFF. Looking up the rest from reference TRBV14 and TRBJ2-1 gives the full variable domain: EAGVTQFPSHSVIEKGQTVTLRCDPISGHDNLYWYRRVMGKEIKFLLHFVKESKQDESGMPNNRFLAERTGGTYSTLKVQPAELEDSGVYFCASSRIQGEHYNEQFFGPGTRLTVL.

The J gene is TRBJ2-2, the V gene TRBV29-1, with D perhaps matching TRBD2 (5 bases). Germline-derived CDR1 and CDR2 are SQVTM and ANQGSEA. V lost 6 bases and J 4 bases, leaving 21 bases between the germline ends. The CDR3 sequence is 16 residues long. The CDR3 region has the DNA TGCAGCGTCCCTAGGGTGGGGAGCGGAAGCACCGGGGAGCTGTTTTTT. Translation gives CSVPRVGSGSTGELFF.

V gene TRBV21-1 combines with J gene TRBJ1-3; the tabulated D call, TRBD1, remains unverified against the DNA. TRBV21-1 represents a pseudogene. This CDR3 spans 19 amino acids. CDR3 protein: CASSNKLNFFTGVGNTIYF. The CDR3 DNA sequence: TGTGCCAGCAGCAACAAACTGAATTTTTTTACAGGGGTTGGAAACACCATATATTTT.

V gene TRBV4-2 combines with J gene TRBJ1-6; D might be TRBD1 (6 bases). V gave up 4 bases and J gave up 0 bases, with 10 bases separating them. The V gene's germline CDR1 is LGHNA and CDR2 YNFKEQ. The length of the CDR3 is 16 residues. The CDR3 DNA reads as TGTGCCAGCAGCCGCACAGGGAGCTCCTATAATTCACCCCTCCACTTT. Its translation: CASSRTGSSYNSPLHF.

A note on this clone: Sequence at one end of the junction differs from germline and may be a read error. This rearrangement joins TRBV7-9 to TRBJ2-1; TRBD1 matches at 8 bases. This CDR3 is built from 16 residues. Germline loops: CDR1 SEHNR, CDR2 FQNEAQ (reference sequence). The CDR3 DNA follows: TGTGCCAGCAGGTTAGGGTCCAGGACAGGGTACGGTGAGCAGTTCTTC. Amino acid sequence: CASRLGSRTGYGEQFF.

The CDR3 protein is CSVTENEQFF. CDR3 sequence (DNA): TGCAGTGTGACGGAGAATGAGCAGTTCTTC. The chain couples TRBV20-1 to TRBJ2-1; D is undetermined. Trimming shortened V by 7 bases and J by 7 bases, and 8 bases separated the two germline ends. CDR3 length: 10 residues. Germline V gene lookup returns CDR1 DFQATT and CDR2 SNEGSKA (reference sequence).

V gene TRBV18 combines with J gene TRBJ1-1, with TRBD1 matching over 7 bases. Germline V gene lookup returns CDR1 KGHSH and CDR2 LQKENI. Trimming cost V 6 bases and J 11 bases; bases outside gene matches: 6. The CDR3 totals 11 residues. CDR3 in DNA: TGTGCCAGCTCGTACAGGGGTGAGGCTTTCTTT. Translation gives CASSYRGEAFF. The complete variable domain, with remaining parts taken from reference TRBV18 and TRBJ1-1, reads NAGVMQNPRHLVRRRGQEARLRCSPMKGHSHVYWYRQLPEEGLKFMVYLQKENIIDESGMPKERFSAEFPKEGPSILRIQQVVRGDSAAYFCASSYRGEAFFGQGTRLTVV.

This clone was detected once. The chain joins TRBV11-2 to TRBJ2-7; TRBD1 agrees at 7 bases. The CDR3 is made up of 14 amino acids. The trim removed 1 base at V and 3 bases at J, leaving 3 bases unmatched. Germline loops: CDR1 SGHAT, CDR2 FQNNGV. CDR3 region: CASSLGGDSYEQYF. DNA of the CDR3: TGTGCCAGCAGCTTAGGAGGGGACAGCTACGAGCAGTACTTC.

This clone showed up just a few times. The chain joins TRBV7-9 to TRBJ1-6, with 8 positions matching TRBD1. Germline V CDR1 and CDR2: SEHNR, FQNEAQ (reference sequence). CDR3 length: 18 residues. The J segment lost 3 bases and the V segment lost 3 bases, leaving 10 bases of the junction unmatched. CDR3 nucleotides: TGTGCCAGCAGCTTGGGTCCTCCGGGACAGGTCTATAATTCACCCCTCCACTTT. Translation: CASSLGPPGQVYNSPLHF. The full variable domain, with the rest looked up from reference TRBV7-9 and TRBJ1-6, is DTGVSQNPRHKITKRGQNVTFRCDPISEHNRLYWYRQTLGQGPEFLTYFQNEAQLEKSRLLSDRFSAERPKGSFSTLEIQRTEQGDSAMYLCASSLGPPGQVYNSPLHFGNGTRLTVT.

The rearrangement links TRBV5-6 to TRBJ2-7; perhaps TRBD1 as D (6 bases). V lost 6 bases and J lost 4, with 11 bases in between. The germline gives CDR1 SGHDT, CDR2 YYEEEE. The length of the CDR3 is 12 residues. Here the CDR3 reads CASTKGVYEQYF. CDR3 bases: TGTGCCAGCACCAAGGGGGTATACGAGCAGTACTTC.

The chain carries TRBV20-1 and TRBJ2-5; 12 nucleotides match TRBD2. This CDR3 contains 13 residues. Germline-derived CDR1 and CDR2 are DFQATT and SNEGSKA (reference sequence). Trimming removed 3 bases from V and 6 bases from J; junction bases left unmatched: 2. The CDR3: CSASGLAGQTQYF. In DNA form, the CDR3 reads TGCAGTGCTAGTGGACTAGCGGGGCAGACCCAGTACTTC.

V gene TRBV7-9 combines with J gene TRBJ1-2; D unresolved. Germline assignment: CDR1 SEHNR and CDR2 FQNEAQ (reference sequence). The V gene lost 5 bases and the J gene lost 3 bases, with 16 bases spanning the gap. CDR3 length: 15 residues. CDR3 nucleotides: TGTGCCAGCAGCCCATCCGAGGGTCCCTACTATGGCTACACCTTC. The encoded protein is CASSPSEGPYYGYTF.

The chain couples TRBV5-6 to TRBJ2-4; TRBD2 is a possible D gene (5 bases). V was shortened by 3 bases and J by 4 bases, with 11 bases between the two germline ends. CDR1 and CDR2 (germline): SGHDT, YYEEEE. This CDR3 comprises 14 residues. CDR3 protein: CASSSPSGKNIQYF. The CDR3 DNA reads as TGTGCCAGCAGCTCCCCCTCGGGAAAAAACATTCAGTACTTC.

Concerning this clone: At one of its ends the junction is not consistent with the germline gene, which may arise from a read error. This rearrangement joins TRBV6-5 to TRBJ1-6; D unclear. Germline assignment: CDR1 MNHEY and CDR2 SVGAGI. This CDR3 has 14 amino acids. For the CDR3, the DNA is TGTGCCAGCAGTGACTCCAGGCGTAATTCACCCCTCCACTTT. Amino acid sequence: CASSDSRRNSPLHF.

This chain connects TRBV5-8 to TRBJ2-7, with 7 bases lining up with TRBD1. From germline, CDR1 is SGHTS and CDR2 YDEGEE. The CDR3 runs to 13 residues. V lost 4 bases, J lost 3 bases, and 4 bases stayed unmatched. This chain's CDR3 is CASSTGQHYEQYF. The DNA of the CDR3 is TGTGCCAGCAGCACGGGACAGCACTACGAGCAGTACTTC. Full variable domain (remainder filled in from reference TRBV5-8 and TRBJ2-7): EAGVTQSPTHLIKTRGQQATLRCSPISGHTSVYWYQQALGLGLQFLLWYDEGEERNRGNFPPRFSGRQFPNYSSELNVNALELEDSALYLCASSTGQHYEQYFGPGTRLTVT.

CDR3 coding DNA: TGTGCCAGCGGATTAGGGGGGCCGGACAGCGAGCAGTACTTC. This encodes CASGLGGPDSEQYF. The rearrangement uses TRBV7-9 and TRBJ2-7; D is perhaps TRBD1 or TRBD2 (6 bases each). The V end lost 8 bases, the J end lost 6 bases, and 20 bases lay between the germline ends. Germline V gene data show CDR1 as SEHNR and CDR2 as FQNEAQ (reference sequence). There are 14 residues in the CDR3.

This chain joins TRBV19 and TRBJ2-1; D remains ambiguous. Trimming shortened V by 1 base and J by 8 bases, and 12 bases separated the two germline ends. CDR3 length: 14 residues. Per germline, CDR1 LNHDA and CDR2 SQIVND (reference sequence). The CDR3 sequence: CASSIGSEVHEQFF. Written as DNA, the CDR3 is TGTGCCAGTAGTATAGGGAGCGAGGTACATGAGCAGTTCTTC.

This rearrangement joins TRBV15 to TRBJ1-5, with D tentatively TRBD1 (6 bases). V was clipped by 2 bases and J by 3 bases, with 8 bases between them. Germline loops: CDR1 LNHNV, CDR2 YYDKDF (reference sequence). CDR3 length: 14 amino acids. CDR3 in DNA: TGTGCCACCAGCAGACAGGGGCACAATCAGCCCCAGCATTTT. Translating gives CATSRQGHNQPQHF.

The V gene is TRBV5-8, the J gene TRBJ1-3, with 7 nucleotides matching TRBD1. The CDR3 sequence is 18 residues long. The V gene end was trimmed by 1 base and the J gene end by 3 bases; junction bases not matched to a gene: 13. Germline lookup yields CDR1 SGHTS and CDR2 YDEGEE. In DNA, the CDR3 is TGTGCCAGCAGCTTGACGGGACAGACTTTTTCTAATGGAAACACCATATATTTT. It encodes CASSLTGQTFSNGNTIYF.

J is TRBJ2-7 and V is TRBV4-1; D remains unclear. From germline, CDR1 is MGHRA and CDR2 YSYEKL. V gave up 0 bases and J gave up 3 bases, with 9 bases separating them. This CDR3 is 14 amino acids long. The DNA for the CDR3 is TGCGCCAGCAGCCAAGATCAGGTCCTCTACGAGCAGTACTTC. Protein product: CASSQDQVLYEQYF.

This clone has only one observation. The J gene is TRBJ1-1, the V gene TRBV11-3; TRBD1 agrees at 9 bases. Germline V gene lookup returns CDR1 SGHNT and CDR2 YENEEA. J was trimmed by 6 bases and V by 6 bases; bases with no gene match: 8. The CDR3 has 14 amino acids. CDR3 DNA sequence: TGTGCCAGCAGTCCGACAGGGGGTAGTGCTGAAGCTTTCTTT. Translating gives CASSPTGGSAEAFF.

The chain carries TRBV19 and TRBJ1-2; weak D call: TRBD1 (6 bases). The CDR3 spans 15 residues. Germline-derived CDR1 and CDR2 are LNHDA and SQIVND (reference sequence). V lost 1 base, J lost 2 bases, and 11 bases lay in between. This CDR3 is CASSIVVGGNYGYTF. Here the CDR3 DNA reads TGTGCCAGTAGTATAGTCGTTGGGGGCAACTATGGCTACACCTTC.

In its sample, this clone was seen a few times. This rearrangement joins TRBV6-2 or TRBV6-3 to TRBJ1-6; D not resolved. The CDR3 length is 16 residues. V was pared by 5 bases and J by 3 bases, with 14 bases between. Germline V gene data show CDR1 as MNHEY and CDR2 as SVGEGT. In DNA, the CDR3 is TGTGCCAGCAGTAGAACACCGCCAGACTATAATTCACCCCTCCACTTT. This sequence encodes CASSRTPPDYNSPLHF.